This entry describes one T cell receptor beta chain. This clonotype turned up a few times. Its target antigen remains unknown. No base qualities exist here, and no much larger clone lies one base off it. The CDR3 has 16 amino acids, counting the end cysteine and phenylalanine. Just CDR3 DNA is preserved here, 48 bases in frame from base 1. Ends trimmed: V by 5 bases, J by 0 bases; bases unmatched to a gene: 10. The germline V gene sets CDR1 to MDHEN and CDR2 to SYDVKM. The data derive from a study of patients and donors after allogeneic stem cell transplantation (dated by TCRdb to the early 2020s). Library method: RT-PCR. TCRdb records NextSeq 550 as the sequencer. In TCRdb, the public reads were trimmed at Q25 with fastp and aligned with MiXCR, with productive beta chains retained. Each CDR3 protein appears once, grouped with its most common genes and DNA. The sample records about a million distinct CDR3 sequences, roughly 18% of which are singletons. Around 6% of the sample is taken by the ten largest.

This receptor chain uses TRBV28 and TRBJ2-7; 7 central nucleotides agree with TRBD2. The origin of this receptor is a human donor who was either an allogeneic HSCT recipient or a stem cell or donor lymphocyte infusion donor (not recorded which). It is not recorded whose cells these are; they may come from a transplant donor. What was sequenced was blood, either unsorted or a sorted T cell fraction (not recorded which). The encoded CDR3 is CASSQLWGEGSYEQYF. The DNA is as follows: TGTGCCAGCAGTCAACTTTGGGGGGAGGGCTCCTACGAGCAGTACTTC. Extended through the reference TRBV28 and TRBJ2-7 proteins, this CDR3 yields the full variable domain: DVKVTQSSRYLVKRTGEKVFLECVQDMDHENMFWYRQDPGLGLRLIYFSYDVKMKEKGDIPEGYSVSREKKERFSLILESASTNQTSMYLCASSQLWGEGSYEQYFGPGTRLTVT.